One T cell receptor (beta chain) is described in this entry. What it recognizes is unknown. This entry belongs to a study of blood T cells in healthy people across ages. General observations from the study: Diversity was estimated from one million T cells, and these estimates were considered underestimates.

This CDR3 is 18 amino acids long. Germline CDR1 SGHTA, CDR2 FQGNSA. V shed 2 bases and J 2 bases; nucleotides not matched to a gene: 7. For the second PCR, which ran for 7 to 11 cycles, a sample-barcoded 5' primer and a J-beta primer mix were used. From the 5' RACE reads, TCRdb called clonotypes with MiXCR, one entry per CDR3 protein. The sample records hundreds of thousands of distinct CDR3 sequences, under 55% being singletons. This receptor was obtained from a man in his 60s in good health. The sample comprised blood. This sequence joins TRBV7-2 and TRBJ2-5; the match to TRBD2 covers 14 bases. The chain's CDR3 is CASSLYEGLAGDQETQYF. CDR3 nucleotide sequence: TGTGCCAGCAGCTTATATGAGGGACTAGCGGGGGATCAAGAGACCCAGTACTTC.